This T cell receptor (beta chain) was documented in a study of glioma-infiltrating T cells. Amplification of TCR alpha and beta CDR3 regions from RNA used iRepertoire nested multiplex PCR. TCRdb reprocessed the multiplex PCR reads with MiXCR, giving one entry per CDR3 protein. The sample gives 90,000 to 110,000 distinct CDR3 sequences, about 25% of which show up once; approximately 35% is in the top ten. This clonotype has at least ten counts. This sequence originates from a human donor with low-grade glioma or glioblastoma, undergoing nonglioma brain surgery, or in good health (not recorded which). Sequencing was carried out using glioma tissue, nonneoplastic brain tissue, or PBMCs (not recorded which).

The CDR3 sequence: CASSRQGSTTPLHF. The CDR3 coding sequence is TGTGCCAGCAGCCGACAGGGAAGTACGACACCCCTCCACTTT. The rearrangement links TRBV7-9 to TRBJ1-6, with 7 nucleotides matching TRBD1. Germline V gene data show CDR1 as SEHNR and CDR2 as FQNEAQ (reference sequence). The ends lost 5 bases at V and 11 bases at J; junction bases unmatched: 9. There are 14 residues in the CDR3.